This passage covers 15 T cell receptor beta chains from one sample sequenced in a study of blood T cells in healthy people across ages. A J-beta primer mix and a sample-barcoded 5' primer were used in a second PCR of about 6 to 12 cycles. TCRdb re-called the 5' RACE reads through MiXCR, storing one row per CDR3 protein. The top ten hold 10% to 12% of the sample, which has around 1.5 million distinct CDR3 sequences, roughly 32% seen once. The source material was blood. All receptors derive from a woman in her twenties or thirties in good health.

This chain links TRBV4-1 with TRBJ2-3; 11 bases fit TRBD2. CDR1 and CDR2 from the germline V gene are MGHRA and YSYEKL. This CDR3 spans 18 amino acids. V shed 1 base, J shed 2 bases, and the junction held 8 bases outside the gene matches. The CDR3 coding sequence is TGCGCCAGCAGCCAAGCCCGCAGACTAGCGGGAACCACAGATACGCAGTATTTT. Residues: CASSQARRLAGTTDTQYF.

The chain has TRBV10-3 and TRBJ1-2; possible D gene TRBD1, 6 bases. This CDR3 region has 15 residues. V shed 8 bases and J shed 4 bases, with 20 bases lying between them. Germline V gene data show CDR1 as ENHRY and CDR2 as SYGVKD. The CDR3 DNA sequence: TGTGCCATCGGGTGGGGGACATTTGGAGGCTATGGCTACACCTTC. Protein sequence: CAIGWGTFGGYGYTF.

The gene calls are TRBV5-1 and TRBJ2-3, with 8 bases identical to TRBD1. This CDR3 spans 16 amino acids. The germline CDR1 and CDR2 sequences are SGHRS and YFSETQ. V shed 3 bases and J 3 bases; nucleotides not matched to a gene: 9. The CDR3 loop is CASSWGQGARTDTQYF. The CDR3, as DNA: TGCGCCAGCAGCTGGGGTCAGGGGGCAAGGACAGATACGCAGTATTTT. Complete variable domain (other parts from reference TRBV5-1 and TRBJ2-3): KAGVTQTPRYLIKTRGQQVTLSCSPISGHRSVSWYQQTPGQGLQFLFEYFSETQRNKGNFPGRFSGRQFSNSRSEMNVSTLELGDSALYLCASSWGQGARTDTQYFGPGTRLTVL.

The chain uses TRBV20-1 and TRBJ2-7, with 7 bases identical to TRBD2. V trimming: 3 bases; J trimming: 0 bases; junction bases outside the gene matches: 5. CDR3 length: 14 residues. In germline, CDR1 is DFQATT, CDR2 SNEGSKA (reference sequence). The DNA of the CDR3 is TGCAGTGCTAGGCCCGGGACTAACTCCTACGAGCAGTACTTC. It specifies CSARPGTNSYEQYF.

This clonotype was seen a few times. The CDR3 sequence: CASSPVGETDTQYF. The DNA for the CDR3 is TGTGCCAGCAGCCCTGTAGGCGAAACAGATACGCAGTATTTT. The gene calls are TRBV7-3 and TRBJ2-3; D not certain. Trimming shortened V by 5 bases and J by 3 bases, and 12 bases separated the two germline ends. The V gene's germline CDR1 is SGHTA and CDR2 FQGTGA. The CDR3 spans 14 residues.

The genes are TRBV12-3 or TRBV12-4 and TRBJ2-5; 9 bases are shared with TRBD1. V was pared by 3 bases and J by 5 bases, with 7 bases of the junction left unmatched. This CDR3 region has 15 residues. In nucleotides, the CDR3 is TGTGCCAGCAGTTTTACAGGGGGCGAGGGGGAGACCCAGTACTTC. Translated, it gives CASSFTGGEGETQYF.

The chain couples TRBV7-3 to TRBJ2-3; unclear D gene. The germline CDR1 and CDR2 sequences are SGHTA and FQGTGA. This CDR3 contains 12 residues. With 5 bases removed from V and 4 bases from J, the gap between germline ends came to 7 bases. CDR3 amino acids: CASSNWADTQYF. The CDR3 nucleotides read TGTGCCAGCAGCAACTGGGCAGATACGCAGTATTTT.

This rearrangement joins TRBV21-1 to TRBJ1-5; the D call of TRBD1 is as the table states it, not checked on the DNA. TRBV21-1 constitutes a pseudogene. The CDR3 covers 15 residues. The CDR3 DNA follows: TGTGCCAGCAGCACCCGGGACAGGCGTAATCAGCCCCAGCATTTT. Its translation: CASSTRDRRNQPQHF.

V gene TRBV2 combines with J gene TRBJ2-3; D is perhaps TRBD1 or TRBD2 (5 bases each). Trimming stripped 7 bases from V and 5 bases from J, with 10 bases between. The germline gives CDR1 SNHLY, CDR2 FYNNEI. The CDR3 totals 12 residues. CDR3 amino acids: CASTGTGDTQYF. The CDR3 DNA is TGTGCCAGCACCGGGACCGGAGATACGCAGTATTTT. The full variable domain, rest sourced from reference TRBV2 and TRBJ2-3, is EPEVTQTPSHQVTQMGQEVILRCVPISNHLYFYWYRQILGQKVEFLVSFYNNEISEKSEIFDDQFSVERPDGSNFTLKIRSTKLEDSAMYFCASTGTGDTQYFGPGTRLTVL.

This clonotype was seen a few times. The rearrangement joins TRBV18 to TRBJ2-1; 8 nucleotides agree with TRBD1. V was pared by 3 bases and J by 6 bases, with 4 bases of the junction left unmatched. This CDR3 comprises 14 residues. The germline V gene has CDR1 KGHSH and CDR2 LQKENI. The CDR3 loop is CASSPRQGINEQFF. For the CDR3, the DNA is TGTGCCAGCTCACCGCGACAGGGGATCAATGAGCAGTTCTTC.

This clonotype was observed a handful of times. The rearrangement joins TRBV27 to TRBJ2-2; 9 bases line up with TRBD2. After removal of 5 bases from V and 2 bases from J, the junction contained 9 bases not matched to a gene. The CDR3 contains 17 residues. CDR1 is MNHEY, CDR2 SMNVEV, per germline (reference sequence). CDR3 residues: CASSKFGTSSNTGELFF. The CDR3, as DNA: TGTGCCAGCAGTAAATTTGGGACTAGCAGTAACACCGGGGAGCTGTTTTTT.

This clonotype has just a few counts. The V and J genes are TRBV11-3 and TRBJ1-1; 8 nucleotides align to TRBD1. The CDR3 sequence is 14 residues long. J was trimmed by 6 bases and V by 3 bases; bases with no gene match: 6. Germline CDR1 is SGHNT and CDR2 is YENEEA. In DNA, the CDR3 is TGTGCCAGCAGCTTCGACCAGGGGGCTTCTGAAGCTTTCTTT. Its protein product is CASSFDQGASEAFF.

V is TRBV3-1 and J is TRBJ2-3; 7 bases match TRBD1. Germline V lookup: CDR1 LGHDT, CDR2 YNNKEL (reference sequence). The CDR3 extends over 15 amino acids. V was pared by 4 bases and J by 3 bases, with 7 bases of the junction left unmatched. The CDR3 loop reads CASSLSYRGTDTQYF. CDR3 DNA: TGTGCCAGCAGCCTCTCTTACAGGGGAACAGATACGCAGTATTTT.

This clonotype was picked up a small number of times. V and J are TRBV11-2 and TRBJ2-3; 8 bases line up with TRBD2. J gave up 6 bases and V 2 bases, and 4 bases lay outside the gene matches. Germline V gene lookup returns CDR1 SGHAT and CDR2 FQNNGV. This CDR3 comprises 14 residues. The CDR3 is CASSLRGGWDTQYF. The CDR3 nucleotides are TGTGCCAGCAGCTTACGGGGGGGTTGGGATACGCAGTATTTT.

In this sample, this clonotype turned up a few times. The chain has TRBV6-5 and TRBJ1-1; D call uncertain. Looked up from germline, CDR1 is MNHEY and CDR2 is SVGAGI. The CDR3 spans 11 residues. Between the trimmed V and J ends, which lost 10 bases and 3 bases, there was a span of 9 bases. In DNA form, the CDR3 reads TGTGCCACCGGACTTTACACTGAAGCTTTCTTT. Translated: CATGLYTEAFF.